This T cell receptor (beta chain) was recorded in a study of control samples from healthy donors and cancer patients. Repertoires were generated with immunoSEQ multiplex PCR, while TCRdb's copy carries only in-frame clones and drops some. The sample carries over 150,000 clones, less than 95% recorded once. The CDR3 contains 15 residues. J gave up 7 bases and V 0 bases, and 9 bases lay outside the gene matches. Germline V lookup: CDR1 SGHNT, CDR2 YYREEE (reference sequence). The J gene is TRBJ2-5, the V gene TRBV5-4; 7 bases are shared with TRBD1. The receptor was isolated from a man in his 60s with colorectal cancer. The sample taken for sequencing was PBMCs. The CDR3 region is CASSLGGTAQGTQYF. In nucleotides, the CDR3 is TGTGCCAGCAGCTTGGGGGGGACAGCTCAGGGGACCCAGTACTTC. The whole variable domain, remainder taken from reference TRBV5-4 and TRBJ2-5, is ETGVTQSPTHLIKTRGQQVTLRCSSQSGHNTVSWYQQALGQGPQFIFQYYREEENGRGNFPPRFSGLQFPNYSSELNVNALELDDSALYLCASSLGGTAQGTQYFGPGTRLLVL.